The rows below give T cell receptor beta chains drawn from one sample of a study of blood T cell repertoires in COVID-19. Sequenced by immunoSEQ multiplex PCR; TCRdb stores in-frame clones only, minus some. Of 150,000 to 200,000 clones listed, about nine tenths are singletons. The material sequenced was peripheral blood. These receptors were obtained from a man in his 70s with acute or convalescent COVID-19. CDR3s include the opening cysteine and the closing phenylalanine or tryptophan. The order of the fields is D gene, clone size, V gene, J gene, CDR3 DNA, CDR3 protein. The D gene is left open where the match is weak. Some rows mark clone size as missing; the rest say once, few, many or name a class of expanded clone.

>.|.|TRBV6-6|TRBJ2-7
TGTGCCAGCAGCGTCGACTGGTCGAACGAGCAGTACTTC
CASSVDWSNEQYF
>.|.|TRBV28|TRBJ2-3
TGTGCCAGCAGTGGGGGGGGCACCTATACGCAGTATTTT
CASSGGGTYTQYF
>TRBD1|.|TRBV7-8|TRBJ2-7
TGTGCCAGCAGCCCAGGACAGGGGTTGTGGGAGCAGTACTTC
CASSPGQGLWEQYF
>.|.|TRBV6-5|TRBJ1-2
TGTGCCAGCCGGTCGGGGGGCGCAAACTATGGCTACACCTTC
CASRSGGANYGYTF
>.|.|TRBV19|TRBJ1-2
TGTGCCAGTAGTATAGCGGGGAGTGGCTACACCTTC
CASSIAGSGYTF
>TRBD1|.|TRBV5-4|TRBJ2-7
TGTGCCAGCAGCCTGGCGACAGGGTTCTCCTACGAGCAGTACTTC
CASSLATGFSYEQYF
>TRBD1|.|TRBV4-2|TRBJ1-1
TGTGCCAGCAGCCAAACACCGGGACAGGGTAACACTGAAGCTTTCTTT
CASSQTPGQGNTEAFF
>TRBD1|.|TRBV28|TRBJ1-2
TGTGCCAGCAGTCTGTTGGGACAGGAAACCTATGGCTACACCTTC
CASSLLGQETYGYTF
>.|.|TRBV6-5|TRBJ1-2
TGTGCCAGCAGTTTTACAGGGCCGTACTATGGCTACACCTTC
CASSFTGPYYGYTF
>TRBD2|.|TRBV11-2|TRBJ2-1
TGTGCCAGCAGCTTAGGCCTAGCGGGAGTAAATGAGCAGTTCTTC
CASSLGLAGVNEQFF
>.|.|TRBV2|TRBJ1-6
TGTGCCAGCAGTGATTTAGGAGGGGCTATATCCCTCCACTTT
CASSDLGGAISLHF
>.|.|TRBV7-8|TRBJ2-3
TGTGCCAGCAGCTTAATTCCAGCGCACACAGATACGCAGTATTTT
CASSLIPAHTDTQYF
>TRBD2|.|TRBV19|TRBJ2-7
TGTGCCAGTAGTATACTAGCGGGGACCTACGAGCAGTACTTC
CASSILAGTYEQYF
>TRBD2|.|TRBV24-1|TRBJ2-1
TGTGCCACCAGTGATCCCACTAGCGGGGGATACAATGAGCAGTTCTTC
CATSDPTSGGYNEQFF
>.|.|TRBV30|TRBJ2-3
TGTGCCTGGAGTGTAATGGGCAGTCACACAGATACGCAGTATTTT
CAWSVMGSHTDTQYF
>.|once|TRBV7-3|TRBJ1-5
TGTGCCAGCAGCTTAAACCCGGGACTCCAGGAGGGAAGCAATCAGCCCCAGCATTTT
CASSLNPGLQEGSNQPQHF
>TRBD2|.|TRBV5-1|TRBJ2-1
TGCGCCAGCAGCTTGGCCGGACTAGCGGGAGCCCTCGGAGACAATGAGCAGTTCTTC
CASSLAGLAGALGDNEQFF
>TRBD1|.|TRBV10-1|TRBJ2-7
TGCGCCAGCAGTTTTGACAGGGGACGCGAGCAGTACTTC
CASSFDRGREQYF
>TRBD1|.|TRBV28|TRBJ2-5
TGTGCCAGCAGTTCGGCCGGGACAGCCTCCGGGACCCAGTACTTC
CASSSAGTASGTQYF
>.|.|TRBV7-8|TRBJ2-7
TGTGCCAGCAGCCGATTCAGGGGAGATTACGAGCAGTACTTC
CASSRFRGDYEQYF
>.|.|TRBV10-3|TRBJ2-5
TGTGCCATCAGTGAGCAGGGTGAGACCCAGTACTTC
CAISEQGETQYF
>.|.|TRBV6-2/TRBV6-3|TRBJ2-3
TGTGCCAGCAGTGGGGGGACCGAAGGAGATACGCAGTATTTT
CASSGGTEGDTQYF
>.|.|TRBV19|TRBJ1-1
TGTGCCAGTAGTCGACAGACAAACACTGAAGCTTTCTTT
CASSRQTNTEAFF
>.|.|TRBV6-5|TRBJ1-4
TGTGCCAGCAGTTACTTCAGGCCAGCAACTAATGAAAAACTGTTTTTT
CASSYFRPATNEKLFF
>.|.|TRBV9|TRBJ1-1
TGTGCCAGCAGCGCCCCGGGTTTTCGAGGCACTGAAGCTTTCTTT
CASSAPGFRGTEAFF
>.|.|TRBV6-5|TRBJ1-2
TGTGCCAGCACCCTGTGGGGAGGTGGCTACACCTTC
CASTLWGGGYTF
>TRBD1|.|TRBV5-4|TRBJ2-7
TGTGCCAGCAGCGCAGCACCGGGACAGGGAGACGAGCAGTACTTC
CASSAAPGQGDEQYF
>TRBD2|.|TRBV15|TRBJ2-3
TGTGCCACCAGCAGAGATCTCCGAGCGGGAGGGCCGATAGATACGCAGTATTTT
CATSRDLRAGGPIDTQYF
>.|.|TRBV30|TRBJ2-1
TGTGCCTGGAGTGTAATTATCTCCAATGAGCAGTTCTTC
CAWSVIISNEQFF
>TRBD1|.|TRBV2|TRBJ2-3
TGTGCCAGCAGAGGGGGCCGAAATACGCAGTATTTT
CASRGGRNTQYF
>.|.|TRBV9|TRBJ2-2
TGTGCCAGCAGCGTAGTCAGGGGGGAGCTGTTTTTT
CASSVVRGELFF
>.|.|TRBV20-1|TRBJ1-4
TGCAGTGCTAGTGCAGGGAGGAGAACCCTATCTTTGGAGGAAAAACTGTTTTTT
CSASAGRRTLSLEEKLFF
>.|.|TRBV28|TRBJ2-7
TGTGCCAGCAGTTTAAAGGGGGCCTACGAGCAGTACTTC
CASSLKGAYEQYF
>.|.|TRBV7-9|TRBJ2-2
TGTGCCAGCAGCTTCCCGCGGATGCTGAACACCGGGGAGCTGTTTTTT
CASSFPRMLNTGELFF
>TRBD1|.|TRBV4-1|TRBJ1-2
TGCGCCAGCAGCCAAGTGTTAGTACAGGGGCACTATGGCTACACCTTC
CASSQVLVQGHYGYTF
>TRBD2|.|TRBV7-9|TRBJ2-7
TGTGCCAGCAAACCGGGACTAGCGGGCGAGCAGTACTTC
CASKPGLAGEQYF
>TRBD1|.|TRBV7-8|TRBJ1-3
TGTGCCAGCAGCTTACAGGGGGATGGCTCTGGAAACACCATATATTTT
CASSLQGDGSGNTIYF